The 27 T cell receptor beta chains below all came from one sample that was sequenced in a study of PD-L1 blockade in urothelial cancer. TCRdb keeps only in-frame clones here, not all; method: immunoSEQ multiplex PCR. This table holds about 91,000 clones, approximately 91% found once. The source material was PBMCs, sampled around atezolizumab (anti-PD-L1) treatment. These receptor sequences come from a man in his sixties with urothelial cancer.

This chain joins TRBV15 and TRBJ2-5, with D uncertain. The CDR3 loop spans 12 amino acids. Per germline, CDR1 LNHNV and CDR2 YYDKDF (reference sequence). Trimming pared 1 base from V and 4 bases from J, leaving 4 bases between. The chain's CDR3 is CATSRARETQYF. The CDR3 nucleotides are TGTGCCACCAGCAGAGCCCGAGAGACCCAGTACTTC.

This chain connects TRBV25-1 to TRBJ1-3; D is uncertain. CDR1 MGHDK and CDR2 SYGVNS come from the germline V gene. Trimming took 6 bases from V and 0 from J, leaving 6 bases between them. The CDR3 is made up of 13 amino acids. The CDR3 coding sequence is TGTGCCAGCAGGAAGCCCTCTGGAAACACCATATATTTT. Translation: CASRKPSGNTIYF.

The chain is built from TRBV10-3 and TRBJ1-4; TRBD1 might be the D (5 bases). V gave up 4 bases and J gave up 0 bases, with 9 bases separating them. Germline V lookup: CDR1 ENHRY, CDR2 SYGVKD. The CDR3 runs 15 residues. The CDR3 bases are TGTGCCATCAGTGCAACAGGCGCAACTAATGAAAAACTGTTTTTT. This translates into CAISATGATNEKLFF.

This clone has just a few counts. The chain is built from TRBV4-2 and TRBJ1-3; D not certain. Germline V gives CDR1 LGHNA, CDR2 YNFKEQ. Trimming shortened V by 0 bases and J by 2 bases, and 8 bases separated the two germline ends. The CDR3 totals 15 residues. The DNA of the CDR3 is TGTGCCAGCAGCCAAGAGCAGACTGCTGGAAACACCATATATTTT. It is translated as CASSQEQTAGNTIYF.

This chain links TRBV30 with TRBJ2-1; 7 positions agree with TRBD2. The CDR3 runs 13 residues. Germline V gene data show CDR1 as GTSNPN and CDR2 as SVGIG (reference sequence). With V trimmed by 0 bases and J by 8 bases, 4 bases remained unmatched. This CDR3 is CAWSVRLAYEQFF. CDR3 in DNA: TGTGCCTGGAGTGTACGACTAGCATATGAGCAGTTCTTC.

This chain uses TRBV9 with TRBJ1-2; D ambiguous. The germline CDR1 and CDR2 sequences are SGDLS and YYNGEE. The CDR3 is 12 residues long. The ends were cut back, 0 bases at V and 7 bases at J, with 7 bases in the middle. In DNA form, the CDR3 reads TGTGCCAGCAGCGTAGGAGCACGTGGCTACACCTTC. It translates to CASSVGARGYTF.

The J gene is TRBJ2-5, the V gene TRBV7-6, with 8 bases that match TRBD2. The CDR3 extends over 16 amino acids. Trimming removed 1 base from V and 5 bases from J; junction bases left unmatched: 9. Germline V gene lookup returns CDR1 SGHVS and CDR2 FNYEAQ. The chain's CDR3 is CASSLGYGGAGETQYF. The CDR3 nucleotides read TGTGCCAGCAGCTTAGGATACGGGGGGGCCGGTGAGACCCAGTACTTC.

The sample holds one count of this clone. The chain uses TRBV6-5 and TRBJ1-1; the D is unclear. The CDR3 has 15 residues. From germline, CDR1 is MNHEY and CDR2 SVGAGI. Trimming removed 2 bases from V and 4 bases from J, with 14 bases in between. This chain's CDR3 is CASSYTGRAVTEAFF. The CDR3 DNA follows: TGTGCCAGCAGTTACACCGGGCGGGCGGTCACTGAAGCTTTCTTT.

The rearrangement joins TRBV4-3 to TRBJ2-1; possibly TRBD2 for D (6 bases). The CDR3 spans 15 residues. V was cut by 1 base and J by 4 bases, with 11 bases left in between. Germline V lookup: CDR1 LGHNA, CDR2 YSLEER. The CDR3 reads CASSQGVGGYNEQFF. The CDR3 DNA follows: TGCGCCAGCAGCCAAGGGGTAGGAGGGTACAATGAGCAGTTCTTC.

The V gene is TRBV5-5, the J gene TRBJ2-7, with TRBD1 matching 7 bases. The V gene's germline CDR1 is SGHKS and CDR2 YYEKEE (reference sequence). V shed 5 bases, J shed 2 bases, and the junction held 10 bases outside the gene matches. There are 15 residues in the CDR3. Here the CDR3 reads CASSNGQAGTYEQYF. The CDR3 coding sequence is TGTGCCAGCAGTAATGGACAGGCTGGGACCTACGAGCAGTACTTC.

V gene TRBV7-6 combines with J gene TRBJ2-1; the D gene is possibly TRBD2 (5 bases). CDR3 length: 15 residues. The germline V gene has CDR1 SGHVS and CDR2 FNYEAQ. Trimming shortened V by 0 bases and J by 4 bases, and 10 bases separated the two germline ends. CDR3 protein: CASSLAADSYNEQFF. The CDR3 bases are TGTGCCAGCAGCTTAGCCGCGGACTCTTACAATGAGCAGTTCTTC.

This chain uses TRBV11-2 with TRBJ2-7; 9 bases are a match to TRBD1. Losses at the gene ends were 4 bases for V and 3 bases for J; bases not matched to a gene: 7. Germline V gene lookup returns CDR1 SGHAT and CDR2 FQNNGV. This CDR3 spans 15 amino acids. For the CDR3, the DNA is TGTGCCAGCAGCTGGTCCGGGACAGGGAACTACGAGCAGTACTTC. Amino acid sequence: CASSWSGTGNYEQYF.

The V call is TRBV9, the J call TRBJ1-1, with D perhaps matching TRBD1 (6 bases). Per the germline V gene, CDR1 is SGDLS and CDR2 is YYNGEE. CDR3 length: 12 amino acids. Trimming took 5 bases from V and 5 from J, leaving 10 bases between them. CDR3 in DNA: TGTGCCAGCAGTGCACAGGGTACTGAAGCTTTCTTT. It translates to CASSAQGTEAFF. The full variable domain, completed using reference TRBV9 and TRBJ1-1, is DSGVTQTPKHLITATGQRVTLRCSPRSGDLSVYWYQQSLDQGLQFLIQYYNGEERAKGNILERFSAQQFPDLHSELNLSSLELGDSALYFCASSAQGTEAFFGQGTRLTVV.

The V call is TRBV5-5, the J call TRBJ2-7; a possible D gene is TRBD2 (6 bases). CDR1 and CDR2 from the germline V gene are SGHKS and YYEKEE (reference sequence). V was trimmed by 0 bases and J by 5 bases, leaving 15 bases between them. This CDR3 has 15 amino acids. The CDR3 reads CASSLAGGGANEQYF. The CDR3 DNA sequence: TGTGCCAGCAGCTTGGCCGGGGGAGGAGCCAACGAGCAGTACTTC. Filled out from reference TRBV5-5 and TRBJ2-7, the complete variable domain reads DAGVTQSPTHLIKTRGQQVTLRCSPISGHKSVSWYQQVLGQGPQFIFQYYEKEERGRGNFPDRFSARQFPNYSSELNVNALLLGDSALYLCASSLAGGGANEQYFGPGTRLTVT.

This clone showed up just once. The chain carries TRBV28 and TRBJ1-5; TRBD1 might be the D (6 bases). The CDR3 covers 15 residues. Trimming stripped 5 bases from V and 5 bases from J, with 16 bases between. CDR1 is MDHEN and CDR2 is SYDVKM in the germline V gene. CDR3 DNA sequence: TGTGCCAGCAGTCCCCGGTCGGGGGGCGATCAGCCCCAGCATTTT. Amino acids: CASSPRSGGDQPQHF.

The rearrangement joins TRBV5-6 to TRBJ2-1; 8 bases fit TRBD1. V shed 7 bases, J shed 3 bases, and the junction held 12 bases outside the gene matches. CDR1 is SGHDT and CDR2 is YYEEEE in the germline V gene. CDR3 size: 16 residues. The CDR3 DNA reads TGTGCCAGCGGGTTGACAGGGGCCAACCTCTACAATGAGCAGTTCTTC. Residues: CASGLTGANLYNEQFF.

The genes are TRBV4-1 and TRBJ1-5; 8 bases are shared with TRBD1. The length of the CDR3 is 19 residues. With 2 bases clipped from V and 5 bases from J, the junction kept 17 bases outside the gene matches. The germline gives CDR1 MGHRA, CDR2 YSYEKL. This CDR3 reads CASSQKGQVEASLDQPQHF. As DNA, the CDR3 is TGCGCCAGCAGCCAAAAGGGACAGGTGGAAGCCTCCTTGGATCAGCCCCAGCATTTT.

V and J are TRBV27 and TRBJ2-2; a possible D gene is TRBD2 (7 bases). The CDR3 length is 18 residues. Trimming pared 2 bases from V and 5 bases from J, leaving 21 bases between. CDR1 and CDR2 (germline): MNHEY, SMNVEV (reference sequence). CDR3 bases: TGTGCCAGCAGTTTAGGGCTCGGGGGCGGGGGTATAACCGGGGAGCTGTTTTTT. Its translation is CASSLGLGGGGITGELFF.

This clone was observed a few times. This sequence joins TRBV19 and TRBJ2-7, with 9 positions matching TRBD2. The CDR3 contains 14 residues. V shed 4 bases, J shed 3 bases, and the junction held 4 bases outside the gene matches. Germline loops: CDR1 LNHDA, CDR2 SQIVND (reference sequence). CDR3 nucleotide sequence: TGTGCCAGTAGTAAGCGGACTAGCGACTACGAGCAGTACTTC. Residues: CASSKRTSDYEQYF.

This clone was seen only a few times. The chain combines TRBV10-1 with TRBJ2-7; D is ambiguous. The V gene lost 6 bases and the J gene lost 6 bases, with 12 bases spanning the gap. The CDR3 is 12 amino acids. In germline, CDR1 is WNHNN, CDR2 SYGVQD (reference sequence). CDR3 loop: CASRSTRPEQYF. The CDR3 DNA follows: TGCGCCAGCAGGTCGACACGACCCGAGCAGTACTTC.

The chain links TRBV11-2 to TRBJ2-5; D is ambiguous. The CDR3 length is 15 residues. Per the germline V gene, CDR1 is SGHAT and CDR2 is FQNNGV. Trimming left V 2 bases short and J 5 bases short, with 15 bases between. The CDR3 region has the DNA TGTGCCAGCAGCTTATCGTCCCAGAGGATCGAGACCCAGTACTTC. This translates into CASSLSSQRIETQYF. Full variable domain (rest looked up from reference TRBV11-2 and TRBJ2-5): EAGVAQSPRYKIIEKRQSVAFWCNPISGHATLYWYQQILGQGPKLLIQFQNNGVVDDSQLPKDRFSAERLKGVDSTLKIQPAKLEDSAVYLCASSLSSQRIETQYFGPGTRLLVL.

This chain joins TRBV7-2 and TRBJ1-1, with 8 bases lining up with TRBD1. The CDR3 runs 17 residues. After removal of 1 base from V and 0 bases from J, the junction contained 7 bases not matched to a gene. CDR1 and CDR2 from the germline V gene are SGHTA and FQGNSA. The CDR3 coding sequence is TGTGCCAGCAGCTTAGTCCCTATGACAGGGGTGAACACTGAAGCTTTCTTT. It yields the protein CASSLVPMTGVNTEAFF.

This sequence joins TRBV18 and TRBJ2-3; the D is unclear. CDR1 is KGHSH, CDR2 LQKENI, per germline. V was shortened by 0 bases and J by 0 bases, with 7 bases between the two germline ends. The CDR3 covers 15 residues. The CDR3, as DNA: TGTGCCAGCTCACCACCGGGCTCTAGCACAGATACGCAGTATTTT. Its protein is CASSPPGSSTDTQYF.

The V call is TRBV6-1, the J call TRBJ2-1, with D unresolved. The germline CDR1 and CDR2 sequences are MNHNS and SASEGT. The V and J ends lost 2 bases and 7 bases respectively, with 6 bases between them. The CDR3 totals 12 residues. CDR3 sequence (DNA): TGTGCCAGCAGTGAACCGAGGAATGAGCAGTTCTTC. Its translation is CASSEPRNEQFF.

The chain carries TRBV19 and TRBJ1-1; 9 bases are shared with TRBD1. This CDR3 has 15 residues. Germline V gene sequence: CDR1 LNHDA, CDR2 SQIVND (reference sequence). V lost 4 bases and J lost 9; bases outside the gene matches: 12. CDR3 in DNA: TGTGCCAGTAGTAACCCAACCGGGACAGGGTTGCAAGCTTTCTTT. Translated, it gives CASSNPTGTGLQAFF.

The chain links TRBV7-9 to TRBJ2-1; 7 nucleotides match TRBD1. The CDR3 extends over 15 amino acids. After removal of 3 bases from V and 5 bases from J, the junction contained 7 bases not matched to a gene. From germline, CDR1 is SEHNR and CDR2 FQNEAQ (reference sequence). The CDR3 here is CASSLGQRTDNEQFF. The CDR3 DNA reads TGTGCCAGCAGCTTGGGACAGAGAACCGACAATGAGCAGTTCTTC. Based on the CDR3 plus reference TRBV7-9 and TRBJ2-1, the full variable domain is DTGVSQNPRHKITKRGQNVTFRCDPISEHNRLYWYRQTLGQGPEFLTYFQNEAQLEKSRLLSDRFSAERPKGSFSTLEIQRTEQGDSAMYLCASSLGQRTDNEQFFGPGTRLTVL.

The chain has TRBV28 and TRBJ2-5; TRBD1 aligns across 9 bases. V shed 5 bases, J shed 4 bases, and the junction held 14 bases outside the gene matches. CDR1 and CDR2 from the germline V gene are MDHEN and SYDVKM. There are 17 residues in the CDR3. This CDR3 is CASSRTGAGVNAETQYF. DNA of the CDR3: TGTGCCAGCAGTCGGACAGGGGCAGGGGTAAACGCAGAGACCCAGTACTTC. Supplemented by reference TRBV28 and TRBJ2-5, the full variable domain reads DVKVTQSSRYLVKRTGEKVFLECVQDMDHENMFWYRQDPGLGLRLIYFSYDVKMKEKGDIPEGYSVSREKKERFSLILESASTNQTSMYLCASSRTGAGVNAETQYFGPGTRLLVL.